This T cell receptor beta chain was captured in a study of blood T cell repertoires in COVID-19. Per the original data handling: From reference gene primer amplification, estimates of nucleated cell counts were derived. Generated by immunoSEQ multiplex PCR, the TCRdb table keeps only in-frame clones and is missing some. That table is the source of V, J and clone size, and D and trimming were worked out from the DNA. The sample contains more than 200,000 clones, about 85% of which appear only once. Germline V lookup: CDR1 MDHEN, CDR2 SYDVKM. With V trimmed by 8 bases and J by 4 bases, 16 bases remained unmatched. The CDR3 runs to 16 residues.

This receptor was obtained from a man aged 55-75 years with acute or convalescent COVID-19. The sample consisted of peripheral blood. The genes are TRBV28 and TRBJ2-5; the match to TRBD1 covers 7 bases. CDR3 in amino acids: CASGRTGTVGRETQYF. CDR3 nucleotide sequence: TGTGCCAGCGGAAGGACCGGGACAGTGGGCCGAGAGACCCAGTACTTC. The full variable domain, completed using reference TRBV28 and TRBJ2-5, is DVKVTQSSRYLVKRTGEKVFLECVQDMDHENMFWYRQDPGLGLRLIYFSYDVKMKEKGDIPEGYSVSREKKERFSLILESASTNQTSMYLCASGRTGTVGRETQYFGPGTRLLVL.